One sample yielded the 30 T cell receptor beta chains listed below, sequenced in a study of CD8+CD57+ T cells in acquired aplastic anemia. CDR3 and TCR beta VDJ profiling relied on a genomic DNA template. TCRdb fed the reads into MiXCR, producing one record per CDR3 protein. The data show about 290,000 distinct CDR3 sequences, approximately 57% seen once. Sequenced patients had shown CD8+CD57+ cell expansion by flow cytometry. The sample taken for sequencing was sorted CD4+, CD8+, or CD8+CD57+ T cells (not recorded which) from PBMCs. These receptors were taken from a human donor with aplastic anemia.

This clonotype was seen many times. The rearrangement uses TRBV5-8 and TRBJ1-2; the D is unclear. Germline V gene lookup returns CDR1 SGHTS and CDR2 YDEGEE. This CDR3 is 13 amino acids long. The germline V and J ends were trimmed by 0 bases and 5 bases, with 8 bases remaining between them. The CDR3 nucleotides are TGTGCCAGCAGCTTGGACCCAGGTTATGGCTACACCTTC. Its translation is CASSLDPGYGYTF.

In its sample, this clonotype was seen a few times. J is TRBJ2-5 and V is TRBV29-1; TRBD2 is a possible D gene (6 bases). The CDR3 is 14 amino acids. The germline gives CDR1 SQVTM, CDR2 ANQGSEA. V lost 2 bases and J 9 bases, leaving 19 bases between the germline ends. The CDR3 reads CSVEKGSGLGAQYF. The CDR3 DNA reads TGCAGCGTTGAAAAGGGTAGCGGCCTCGGGGCCCAGTACTTC.

V gene TRBV15 combines with J gene TRBJ2-7, with D possibly being TRBD1 (6 bases). Germline CDR1 and CDR2: LNHNV and YYDKDF (reference sequence). Trimming pared 0 bases from V and 3 bases from J, leaving 12 bases between. There are 15 residues in the CDR3. CDR3: CATSRDPGTSYEQYF. The CDR3 DNA reads as TGTGCCACCAGCAGAGATCCCGGGACAAGCTACGAGCAGTACTTC. Drawing the rest from reference TRBV15 and TRBJ2-7, the complete variable domain is DAMVIQNPRYQVTQFGKPVTLSCSQTLNHNVMYWYQQKSSQAPKLLFHYYDKDFNNEADTPDNFQSRRPNTSFCFLDIRSPGLGDTAMYLCATSRDPGTSYEQYFGPGTRLTVT.

The chain combines TRBV20-1 with TRBJ2-7; D is uncertain. Germline CDR1 and CDR2: DFQATT and SNEGSKA (reference sequence). The CDR3 is 14 residues long. Trimming took 1 base from V and 4 from J, leaving 14 bases between them. The CDR3 protein is CSARGFRLGYEQYF. CDR3 coding DNA: TGCAGTGCTAGAGGGTTCAGGCTAGGGTACGAGCAGTACTTC.

Ten or more counts support this clonotype. This sequence joins TRBV5-1 and TRBJ2-1, with 7 bases that match TRBD2. Germline CDR1 SGHRS, CDR2 YFSETQ. The CDR3 extends over 15 amino acids. V lost 0 bases, J lost 6 bases, and 6 bases stayed unmatched. The CDR3 spells CASSLAGGGANEQFF. The CDR3 DNA reads as TGCGCCAGCAGCTTGGCCGGGGGAGGGGCCAATGAGCAGTTCTTC.

This chain connects TRBV14 to TRBJ1-3; D is possibly TRBD1 (6 bases). From germline, CDR1 is SGHDN and CDR2 FVKESK. Between the trimmed V and J ends, which lost 5 bases and 4 bases, there was a span of 15 bases. There are 15 residues in the CDR3. CDR3 residues: CASSAQQGGGNTIYF. DNA of the CDR3: TGTGCCAGCAGCGCCCAACAGGGTGGAGGAAACACCATATATTTT. The whole variable domain, filled in from reference TRBV14 and TRBJ1-3, reads EAGVTQFPSHSVIEKGQTVTLRCDPISGHDNLYWYRRVMGKEIKFLLHFVKESKQDESGMPNNRFLAERTGGTYSTLKVQPAELEDSGVYFCASSAQQGGGNTIYFGEGSWLTVV.

This clonotype was seen a few times. Given a much more abundant clone one base away, this may be a read error. The chain couples TRBV12-3 or TRBV12-4 to TRBJ2-3, with TRBD2 identical over 12 bases. V lost 9 bases and J lost 4; bases outside the gene matches: 11. The CDR3 contains 16 residues. For the CDR3, the DNA is TGTGCCAGTACTCTCTTTCTAGCGGGGGGGCCAGATACGCAGTATTTT. This sequence encodes CASTLFLAGGPDTQYF.

This clonotype has just one count. The chain recombines TRBV29-1 with TRBJ2-7, with TRBD1 matching over 7 bases. CDR3 length equals 13 residues. Germline lookup yields CDR1 SQVTM and CDR2 ANQGSEA. Trimming at V came to 1 base and at J to 2 bases, leaving 2 bases not matched to a gene. DNA for the CDR3: TGCAGCGTTGAAGGGGACAGACCCTACGAGCAGTACTTC. Translation gives CSVEGDRPYEQYF.

The chain has TRBV24-1 and TRBJ1-4; 8 bases are a match to TRBD1. Unmatched junction bases numbered 7, after V lost 1 base and J lost 7 bases. There are 16 residues in the CDR3. CDR1 and CDR2 (germline): KGHDR, SFDVKD. CDR3: CATSDFQGAGGEKLFF. The CDR3 DNA follows: TGTGCCACCAGTGATTTTCAGGGGGCAGGCGGTGAAAAACTGTTTTTT.

This clonotype was seen repeatedly, ten times or more. The V gene is TRBV6-1, the J gene TRBJ1-4; 8 nucleotides match TRBD1. Trimming took 7 bases from V and 3 from J; bases not matched to a gene: 10. This CDR3 is built from 16 residues. The germline gives CDR1 MNHNS, CDR2 SASEGT. In DNA form, the CDR3 reads TGTGCCAGCAAGATGGGGCAGGGGGCGGCTAATGAAAAACTGTTTTTT. This encodes CASKMGQGAANEKLFF.

The J gene is TRBJ1-2, the V gene TRBV9; no clear D gene. V was clipped by 0 bases and J by 6 bases, with 12 bases between them. This CDR3 comprises 14 residues. Germline CDR1 and CDR2: SGDLS and YYNGEE. The CDR3 sequence is CASSVGQALDGYTF. DNA of the CDR3: TGTGCCAGCAGCGTAGGTCAGGCCCTGGATGGCTACACCTTC.

The chain is built from TRBV20-1 and TRBJ2-7; D is undetermined. The germline gives CDR1 DFQATT, CDR2 SNEGSKA (reference sequence). The CDR3 is 13 residues long. Trimming removed 4 bases at V and 3 bases at J, with 13 bases between. The CDR3 sequence: CSATRQVSYEQYF. CDR3 nucleotides: TGCAGTGCTACGCGGCAGGTGAGCTACGAGCAGTACTTC.

The genes are TRBV29-1 and TRBJ2-3; D is perhaps TRBD2 (5 bases). This CDR3 spans 10 amino acids. Germline values: CDR1 SQVTM, CDR2 ANQGSEA. Deletions cut 8 bases from V and 6 bases from J, with 9 bases between. In nucleotides, the CDR3 is TGCAGCTTGCGAGGGGATACGCAGTATTTT. Its protein is CSLRGDTQYF.

This clonotype was seen at least ten times. The rearrangement links TRBV5-1 to TRBJ2-2; 12 bases agree with TRBD1. The CDR3 loop spans 16 amino acids. V shed 3 bases and J 7 bases; nucleotides not matched to a gene: 7. Per germline, CDR1 SGHRS and CDR2 YFSETQ. The CDR3 region has the DNA TGCGCCAGCAGCTCGAGGGGACAGGGGGCTGACGGGGAGCTGTTTTTT. This encodes CASSSRGQGADGELFF.

This clonotype appeared a single time. The chain recombines TRBV4-2 with TRBJ2-3; D possibly matches TRBD1 or TRBD2 (5 bases each). V dropped 2 bases and J dropped 1 base, with 10 bases sitting between them. The CDR3 covers 15 residues. Germline CDR1 is LGHNA and CDR2 is YNFKEQ. Written as DNA, the CDR3 is TGTGCCAGCAGCCAACGCGAGGGGCGCACAGATACGCAGTATTTT. This encodes CASSQREGRTDTQYF.

This clonotype was observed a few times. The V and J genes are TRBV7-2 and TRBJ2-5; D ambiguous. There are 14 residues in the CDR3. Germline assignment: CDR1 SGHTA and CDR2 FQGNSA. Trimming cost V 0 bases and J 2 bases, with 7 bases left between them. CDR3 residues: CASSLARGQETQYF. The CDR3 DNA reads as TGTGCCAGCAGCTTAGCACGCGGACAAGAGACCCAGTACTTC.

The CDR3 DNA is TGCGCCAGCAGCTTGGGGGGAGTGCGCGATGGCTACACCTTC. This sequence encodes CASSLGGVRDGYTF. V is TRBV5-1 and J is TRBJ1-2; D unresolved. Germline V CDR1 and CDR2: SGHRS, YFSETQ. This CDR3 is built from 14 residues. The V end lost 0 bases, the J end lost 6 bases, and 12 bases lay between the germline ends.

This clonotype has just one count. This chain connects TRBV2 to TRBJ2-1; maybe TRBD1 (5 bases). The CDR3 has 14 residues. V was shortened by 2 bases and J by 4 bases, with 9 bases between the two germline ends. CDR1 is SNHLY, CDR2 FYNNEI, per germline. The CDR3 region is CASSEKGAYNEQFF. DNA of the CDR3: TGTGCCAGCAGTGAAAAAGGGGCTTACAATGAGCAGTTCTTC.

Details on this clonotype: The conserved closing phenylalanine or tryptophan is absent in this CDR3, likely reflecting a read error. The chain has TRBV29-1 and TRBJ2-5, with a weak D call TRBD2 (7 bases). The CDR3 spans 12 residues. Between the trimmed V and J ends, which lost 2 bases and 10 bases, there was a span of 14 bases. The germline gives CDR1 SQVTM, CDR2 ANQGSEA. CDR3 nucleotide sequence: TGCAGCGTTGAAACGGGGGGCAGTGGCCAGTACCTC. It encodes CSVETGGSGQYL.

This clonotype was seen at least ten times. The chain is built from TRBV7-9 and TRBJ1-5; D unresolved. From germline, CDR1 is SEHNR and CDR2 FQNEAQ (reference sequence). CDR3 length: 13 amino acids. V was trimmed by 7 bases and J by 2 bases, leaving 9 bases between them. In nucleotides, the CDR3 is TGTGCCAGCACCCGGTTGGGCAATCAGCCCCAGCATTTT. As protein: CASTRLGNQPQHF.

At least ten counts were recorded for this clonotype. This rearrangement joins TRBV20-1 to TRBJ2-3; D is perhaps TRBD1 or TRBD2 (5 bases each). V lost 1 base, J lost 6 bases, and 14 bases lay in between. The CDR3 loop spans 14 amino acids. Germline V gene sequence: CDR1 DFQATT, CDR2 SNEGSKA (reference sequence). DNA for the CDR3: TGCAGTGCTAGAGCCGGGACCCCATTCGATACGCAGTATTTT. This encodes CSARAGTPFDTQYF.

The rearrangement links TRBV19 to TRBJ1-1; D uncertain. V was trimmed by 7 bases and J by 0 bases, leaving 12 bases between them. This CDR3 is built from 14 residues. Germline loops: CDR1 LNHDA, CDR2 SQIVND (reference sequence). As DNA, the CDR3 is TGTGCCAGTACCCAAGGAGGGATGAACACTGAAGCTTTCTTT. Protein sequence: CASTQGGMNTEAFF. Using reference TRBV19 and TRBJ1-1 for the parts outside the CDR3, the full variable domain is DGGITQSPKYLFRKEGQNVTLSCEQNLNHDAMYWYRQDPGQGLRLIYYSQIVNDFQKGDIAEGYSVSREKKESFPLTVTSAQKNPTAFYLCASTQGGMNTEAFFGQGTRLTVV.

This chain uses TRBV10-3 with TRBJ2-5; 7 nucleotides line up with TRBD1. Germline V lookup: CDR1 ENHRY, CDR2 SYGVKD. This CDR3 region has 14 residues. V lost 6 bases, J lost 3 bases, and 7 bases stayed unmatched. CDR3: CAIRSTGTEETQYF. DNA for the CDR3: TGTGCCATCAGATCAACCGGGACAGAAGAGACCCAGTACTTC.

As concerns this clonotype: Its ends do not fully match the called genes, so a read error is possible. The chain couples TRBV7-9 to TRBJ2-5, with D possibly TRBD2 on 5 matching bases. The CDR3 loop spans 13 amino acids. CDR1 is SEHNR and CDR2 is FQNEAQ in the germline V gene (reference sequence). CDR3 sequence reads: CASSAAREETQYF. CDR3 coding DNA: TGCGCCAGCAGCGCGGCGCGGGAAGAGACCCAGTACTTC. The full variable domain, with the rest looked up from reference TRBV7-9 and TRBJ2-5, is DTGVSQNPRHKITKRGQNVTFRCDPISEHNRLYWYRQTLGQGPEFLTYFQNEAQLEKSRLLSDRFSAERPKGSFSTLEIQRTEQGDSAMYLCASSAAREETQYFGPGTRLLVL.

This sequence joins TRBV20-1 and TRBJ1-1; D might be TRBD1 (6 bases). The CDR3 has 13 residues. Per the germline V gene, CDR1 is DFQATT and CDR2 is SNEGSKA (reference sequence). V was clipped by 5 bases and J by 6 bases, with 16 bases between them. CDR3 loop: CSAYQGIEAEAFF. CDR3 DNA sequence: TGCAGTGCTTACCAGGGGATAGAGGCTGAAGCTTTCTTT.

The chain uses TRBV6-1 and TRBJ1-3; the match to TRBD1 covers 7 bases. The length of the CDR3 is 15 residues. Looked up from germline, CDR1 is MNHNS and CDR2 is SASEGT. V gave up 5 bases and J gave up 0 bases; unmatched junction bases: 4. CDR3 loop: CASSRQGLSGNTIYF. For the CDR3, the DNA is TGTGCCAGCAGTAGACAGGGCCTCTCTGGAAACACCATATATTTT.

The J gene is TRBJ1-1, the V gene TRBV10-2, with TRBD1 matching over 7 bases. V lost 4 bases, J lost 1 base, and 6 bases stayed unmatched. CDR3 length equals 15 residues. From germline, CDR1 is WSHSY and CDR2 SAAADI. The CDR3 here is CASSARTGRNTEAFF. CDR3 sequence (DNA): TGCGCCAGCAGTGCCCGGACAGGACGGAACACTGAAGCTTTCTTT.

This clonotype was observed many times. The chain links TRBV6-5 to TRBJ2-5, with D perhaps matching TRBD2 (6 bases). The germline V and J ends were trimmed by 2 bases and 3 bases, with 7 bases remaining between them. This CDR3 spans 13 amino acids. CDR1 and CDR2 (germline): MNHEY, SVGAGI. This CDR3 is CASSYPGEETQYF. CDR3 in DNA: TGTGCCAGCAGTTACCCGGGGGAAGAGACCCAGTACTTC.

Points on this clonotype: Mismatch with germline at one junction end may stem from a read error. V and J are TRBV14 and TRBJ2-5; D perhaps matches TRBD1 (5 bases). The CDR3 contains 13 residues. CDR1 SGHDN and CDR2 FVKESK come from the germline V gene. CDR3 protein: CASSQQGGETLYF. The CDR3, as DNA: TGTGCCAGCAGCCAACAGGGTGGAGAGACCCTGTACTTC.

V gene TRBV5-1 combines with J gene TRBJ2-7; no firm D call. The CDR3 covers 17 residues. V lost 0 bases, J lost 4 bases, and 20 bases lay in between. Germline lookup yields CDR1 SGHRS and CDR2 YFSETQ. CDR3 protein: CASSLAVTAWDPYEQYF. The CDR3 region has the DNA TGCGCCAGCAGCTTGGCCGTTACAGCCTGGGATCCTTACGAGCAGTACTTC.